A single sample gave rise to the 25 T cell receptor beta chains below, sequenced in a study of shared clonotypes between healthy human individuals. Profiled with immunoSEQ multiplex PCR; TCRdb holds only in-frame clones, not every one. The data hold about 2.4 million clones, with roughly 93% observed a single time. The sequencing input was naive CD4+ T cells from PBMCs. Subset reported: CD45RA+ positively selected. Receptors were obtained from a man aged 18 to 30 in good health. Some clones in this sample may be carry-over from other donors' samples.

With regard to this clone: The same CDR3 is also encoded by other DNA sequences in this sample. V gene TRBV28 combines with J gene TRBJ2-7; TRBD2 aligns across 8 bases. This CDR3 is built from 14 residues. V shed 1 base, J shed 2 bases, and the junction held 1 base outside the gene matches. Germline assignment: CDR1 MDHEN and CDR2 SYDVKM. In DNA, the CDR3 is TGTGCCAGCAGTTTATCGGGGGGGCCCTACGAGCAGTACTTC. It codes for CASSLSGGPYEQYF.

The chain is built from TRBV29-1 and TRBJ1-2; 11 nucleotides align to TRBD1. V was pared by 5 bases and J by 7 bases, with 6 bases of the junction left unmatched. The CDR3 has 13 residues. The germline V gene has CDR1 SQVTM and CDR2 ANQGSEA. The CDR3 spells CSVSGQGASGYTF. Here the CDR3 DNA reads TGCAGCGTTTCCGGACAGGGGGCTTCTGGCTACACCTTC.

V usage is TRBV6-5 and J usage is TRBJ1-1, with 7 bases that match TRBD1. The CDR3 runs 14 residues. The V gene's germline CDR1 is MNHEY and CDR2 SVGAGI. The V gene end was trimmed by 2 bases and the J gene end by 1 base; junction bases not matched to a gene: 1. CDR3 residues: CASSYGTENTEAFF. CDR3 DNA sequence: TGTGCCAGCAGTTACGGGACAGAGAACACTGAAGCTTTCTTT.

The CDR3 loop reads CASSQRTGPSYEQYF. Here the CDR3 DNA reads TGTGCCAGCAGCCAACGGACAGGGCCTTCCTACGAGCAGTACTTC. J is TRBJ2-7 and V is TRBV7-2, with TRBD1 identical over 8 bases. This CDR3 has 15 amino acids. The germline CDR1 and CDR2 sequences are SGHTA and FQGNSA. The junction had 7 bases not matched to a gene; V was cut back by 5 bases and J by 1 base.

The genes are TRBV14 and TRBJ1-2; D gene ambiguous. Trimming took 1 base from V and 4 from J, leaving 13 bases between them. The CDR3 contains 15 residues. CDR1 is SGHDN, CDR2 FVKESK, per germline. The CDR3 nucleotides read TGTGCCAGCAGCCAAGGGTCTTTTACACTCTATGGCTACACCTTC. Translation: CASSQGSFTLYGYTF.

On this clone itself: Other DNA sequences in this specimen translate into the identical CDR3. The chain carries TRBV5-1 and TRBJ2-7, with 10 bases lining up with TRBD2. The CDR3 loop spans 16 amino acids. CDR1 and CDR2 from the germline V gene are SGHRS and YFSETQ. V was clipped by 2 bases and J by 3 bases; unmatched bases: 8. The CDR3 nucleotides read TGCGCCAGCAGCTTCAACCCGGGACTAGCGAACTACGAGCAGTACTTC. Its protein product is CASSFNPGLANYEQYF. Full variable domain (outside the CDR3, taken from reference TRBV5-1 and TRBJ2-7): KAGVTQTPRYLIKTRGQQVTLSCSPISGHRSVSWYQQTPGQGLQFLFEYFSETQRNKGNFPGRFSGRQFSNSRSEMNVSTLELGDSALYLCASSFNPGLANYEQYFGPGTRLTVT.

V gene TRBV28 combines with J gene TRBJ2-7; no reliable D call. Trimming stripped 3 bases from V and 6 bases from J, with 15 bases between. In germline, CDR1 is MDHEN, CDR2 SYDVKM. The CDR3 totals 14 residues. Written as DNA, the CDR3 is TGTGCCAGCAGTTTGGCGAATCTAGTCGGCGAGCAGTACTTC. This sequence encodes CASSLANLVGEQYF.

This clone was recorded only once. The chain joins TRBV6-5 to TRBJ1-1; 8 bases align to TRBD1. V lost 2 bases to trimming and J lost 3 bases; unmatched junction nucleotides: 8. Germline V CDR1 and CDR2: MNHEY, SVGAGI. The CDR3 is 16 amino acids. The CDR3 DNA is TGTGCCAGCAGTTACCTTAGAAACAGGGGGGACACTGAAGCTTTCTTT. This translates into CASSYLRNRGDTEAFF.

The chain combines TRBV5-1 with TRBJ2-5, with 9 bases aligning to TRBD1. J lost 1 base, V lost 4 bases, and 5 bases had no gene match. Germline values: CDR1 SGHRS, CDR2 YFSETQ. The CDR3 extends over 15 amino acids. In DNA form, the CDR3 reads TGCGCCAGCAGCGGGACAGGGCGATTCCAAGAGACCCAGTACTTC. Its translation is CASSGTGRFQETQYF.

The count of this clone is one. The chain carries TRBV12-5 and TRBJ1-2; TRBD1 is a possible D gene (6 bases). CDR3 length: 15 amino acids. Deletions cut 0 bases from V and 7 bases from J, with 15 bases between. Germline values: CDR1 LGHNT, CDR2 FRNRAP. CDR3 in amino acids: CASGLVTRGASGYTF. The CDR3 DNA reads TGTGCTAGTGGTTTGGTAACCCGGGGGGCGAGTGGCTACACCTTC.

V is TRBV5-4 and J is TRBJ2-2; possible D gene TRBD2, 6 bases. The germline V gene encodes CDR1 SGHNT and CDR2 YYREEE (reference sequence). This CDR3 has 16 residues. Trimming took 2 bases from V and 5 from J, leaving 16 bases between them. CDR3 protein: CASSFRRESRTGELFF. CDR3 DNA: TGTGCCAGCAGCTTTAGGAGGGAGAGTCGGACCGGGGAGCTGTTTTTT.

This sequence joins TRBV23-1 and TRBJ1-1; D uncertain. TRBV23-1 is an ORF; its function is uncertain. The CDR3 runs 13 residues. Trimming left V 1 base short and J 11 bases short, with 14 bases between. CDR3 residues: CASSQFRNPFAFF. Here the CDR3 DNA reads TGCGCCAGCAGTCAATTTCGGAACCCCTTTGCTTTCTTT.

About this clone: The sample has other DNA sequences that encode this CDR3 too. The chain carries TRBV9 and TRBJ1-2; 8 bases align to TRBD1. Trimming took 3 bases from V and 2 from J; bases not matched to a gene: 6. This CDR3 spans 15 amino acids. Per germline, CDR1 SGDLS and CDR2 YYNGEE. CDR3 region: CASSGTGGRNYGYTF. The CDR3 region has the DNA TGTGCCAGCAGCGGCACAGGGGGGCGCAACTATGGCTACACCTTC. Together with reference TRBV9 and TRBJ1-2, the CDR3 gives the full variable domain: DSGVTQTPKHLITATGQRVTLRCSPRSGDLSVYWYQQSLDQGLQFLIQYYNGEERAKGNILERFSAQQFPDLHSELNLSSLELGDSALYFCASSGTGGRNYGYTFGSGTRLTVV.

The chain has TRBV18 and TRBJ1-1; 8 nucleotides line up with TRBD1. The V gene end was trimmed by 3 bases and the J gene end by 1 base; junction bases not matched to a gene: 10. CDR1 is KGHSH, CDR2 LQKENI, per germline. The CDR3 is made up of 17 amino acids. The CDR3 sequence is CASSPTRTGRSNTEAFF. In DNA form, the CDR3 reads TGTGCCAGCTCACCTACGAGGACAGGGCGGTCGAACACTGAAGCTTTCTTT.

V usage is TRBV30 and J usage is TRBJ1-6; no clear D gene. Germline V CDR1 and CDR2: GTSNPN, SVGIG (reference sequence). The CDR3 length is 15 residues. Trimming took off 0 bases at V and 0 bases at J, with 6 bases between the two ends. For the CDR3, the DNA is TGTGCCTGGAGTGTGAGGAGCTCCTATAATTCACCCCTCCACTTT. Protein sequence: CAWSVRSSYNSPLHF.

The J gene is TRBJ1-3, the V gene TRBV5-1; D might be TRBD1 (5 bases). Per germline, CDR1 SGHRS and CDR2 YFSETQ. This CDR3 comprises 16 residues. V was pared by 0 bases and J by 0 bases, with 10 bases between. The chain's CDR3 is CASSLEGPDSGNTIYF. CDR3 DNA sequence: TGCGCCAGCAGCTTGGAGGGGCCGGACTCTGGAAACACCATATATTTT.

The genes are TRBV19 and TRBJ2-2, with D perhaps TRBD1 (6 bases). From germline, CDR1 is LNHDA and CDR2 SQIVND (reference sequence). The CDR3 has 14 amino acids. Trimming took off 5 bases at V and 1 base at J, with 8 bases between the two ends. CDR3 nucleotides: TGTGCCAGTAGTCAGGGGTTGAACACCGGGGAGCTGTTTTTT. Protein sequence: CASSQGLNTGELFF.

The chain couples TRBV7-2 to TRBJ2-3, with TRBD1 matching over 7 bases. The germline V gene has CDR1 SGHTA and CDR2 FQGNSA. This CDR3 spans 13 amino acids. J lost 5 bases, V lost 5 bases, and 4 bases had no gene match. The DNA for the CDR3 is TGTGCCAGCAGCCTAGGGGGCAGAGATACGCAGTATTTT. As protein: CASSLGGRDTQYF.

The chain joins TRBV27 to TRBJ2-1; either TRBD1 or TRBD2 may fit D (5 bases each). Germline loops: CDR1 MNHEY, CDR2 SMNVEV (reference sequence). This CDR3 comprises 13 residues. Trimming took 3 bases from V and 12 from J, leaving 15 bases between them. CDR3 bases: TGTGCCAGCAGTTTGGGGACGGCTACGGGGCAGTTCTTC. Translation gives CASSLGTATGQFF.

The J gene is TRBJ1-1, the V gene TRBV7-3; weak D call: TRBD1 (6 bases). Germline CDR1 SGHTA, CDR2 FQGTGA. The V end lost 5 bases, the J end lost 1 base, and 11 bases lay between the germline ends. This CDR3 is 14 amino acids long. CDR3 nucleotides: TGTGCCAGCAGCCAAAAACAGGGGAACACTGAAGCTTTCTTT. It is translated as CASSQKQGNTEAFF. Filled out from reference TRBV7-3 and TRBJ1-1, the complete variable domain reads GAGVSQTPSNKVTEKGKYVELRCDPISGHTALYWYRQSLGQGPEFLIYFQGTGAADDSGLPNDRFFAVRPEGSVSTLKIQRTERGDSAVYLCASSQKQGNTEAFFGQGTRLTVV.

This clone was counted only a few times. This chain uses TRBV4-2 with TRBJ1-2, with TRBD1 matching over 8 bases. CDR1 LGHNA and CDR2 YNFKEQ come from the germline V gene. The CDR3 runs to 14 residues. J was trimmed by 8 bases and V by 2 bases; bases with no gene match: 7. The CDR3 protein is CASSQPQGARGYTF. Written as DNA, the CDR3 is TGTGCCAGCAGCCAACCGCAGGGGGCGCGGGGCTACACCTTC.

The CDR3 bases are TGTGCCAGCATGTCTAGGGGGACAGGGAATACCGGGGAGCTGTTTTTT. Its protein product is CASMSRGTGNTGELFF. The chain has TRBV5-8 and TRBJ2-2; 9 bases match TRBD1. The CDR3 is 16 residues long. V shed 6 bases, J shed 5 bases, and the junction held 11 bases outside the gene matches. The V gene's germline CDR1 is SGHTS and CDR2 YDEGEE.

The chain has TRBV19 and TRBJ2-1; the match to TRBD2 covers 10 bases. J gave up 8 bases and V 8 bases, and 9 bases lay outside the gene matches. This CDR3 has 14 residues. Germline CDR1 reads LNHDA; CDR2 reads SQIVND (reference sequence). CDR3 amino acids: CASGRSGRLDEQFF. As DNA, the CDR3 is TGTGCCAGTGGGCGTAGCGGGAGGTTGGATGAGCAGTTCTTC.

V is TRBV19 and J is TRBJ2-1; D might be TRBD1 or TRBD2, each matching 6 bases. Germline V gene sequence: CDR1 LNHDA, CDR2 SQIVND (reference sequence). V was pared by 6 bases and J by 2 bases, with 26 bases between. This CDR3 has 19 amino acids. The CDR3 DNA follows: TGTGCCAGTAGGAAAAGCCGGGAGAGGGGGTTCAAGCCCTACAATGAGCAGTTCTTC. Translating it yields CASRKSRERGFKPYNEQFF.

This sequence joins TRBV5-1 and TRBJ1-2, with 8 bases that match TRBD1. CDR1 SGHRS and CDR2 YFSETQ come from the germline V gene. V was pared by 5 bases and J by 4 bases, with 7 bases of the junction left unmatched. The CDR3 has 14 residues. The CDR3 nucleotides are TGCGCCAGCAGGTACCCGGGACAGGTCTATGGCTACACCTTC. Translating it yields CASRYPGQVYGYTF.